Below are 27 T cell receptor beta chains sequenced from a single sample in a study of CD8 T cells in Susac syndrome. The RNA, roughly 0.5 to 1 ug, was put through reverse transcription using random hexamers. MiXCR, run by TCRdb on the immunoSEQ multiplex PCR reads, gives a single entry per CDR3 protein. The profile shows about 150,000 distinct CDR3 sequences, less than 97% of them singletons. The specimen was CD8+ T cells from PBMCs. These receptors all stem from a human donor with multiple sclerosis.

The sample holds a few counts of this clonotype. The genes are TRBV29-1 and TRBJ2-7, with D maybe TRBD1 (5 bases). This CDR3 spans 15 amino acids. Germline V gene lookup returns CDR1 SQVTM and CDR2 ANQGSEA. Trimming left V 0 bases short and J 1 base short, with 13 bases between. The CDR3 bases are TGCAGCGTTGAAGAAGCAGTGGGGCTTTCCTACGAGCAGTACTTC. Protein sequence: CSVEEAVGLSYEQYF.

This clonotype was seen just once. This chain connects TRBV15 to TRBJ1-4, with D uncertain. Trimming pared 0 bases from V and 8 bases from J, leaving 10 bases between. Per the germline V gene, CDR1 is LNHNV and CDR2 is YYDKDF (reference sequence). The CDR3 length is 14 residues. The CDR3 spells CATSRDGNWEKLFF. The CDR3 DNA reads TGTGCCACCAGCAGAGACGGTAACTGGGAAAAACTGTTTTTT.

CDR3 amino acids: CATSREIAGGPEQYF. CDR3 nucleotide sequence: TGTGCCACCAGCAGAGAGATAGCGGGGGGCCCCGAGCAGTACTTC. The V gene is TRBV15, the J gene TRBJ2-7, with 10 positions matching TRBD2. The CDR3 spans 15 residues. Germline-derived CDR1 and CDR2 are LNHNV and YYDKDF (reference sequence). J lost 6 bases, V lost 0 bases, and 5 bases had no gene match.

This chain uses TRBV29-1 with TRBJ1-2, with D uncertain. V was shortened by 0 bases and J by 3 bases, with 14 bases between the two germline ends. CDR3 length: 15 amino acids. Germline CDR1 SQVTM, CDR2 ANQGSEA. The CDR3 here is CSVEEEAGPHYGYTF. DNA of the CDR3: TGCAGCGTTGAAGAGGAGGCAGGCCCTCACTATGGCTACACCTTC.

The chain is built from TRBV6-6 and TRBJ2-5, with 10 positions matching TRBD2. CDR3 length equals 16 residues. V was clipped by 6 bases and J by 3 bases; unmatched bases: 10. Germline CDR1 MNHNY, CDR2 SVGAGI (reference sequence). The CDR3 bases are TGTGCCAGCAGCTATAGCCTTGGGACTAGCGAAGAGACCCAGTACTTC. Translated, it gives CASSYSLGTSEETQYF.

This chain connects TRBV11-1 to TRBJ2-7, with 9 bases that match TRBD1. There are 14 residues in the CDR3. Germline CDR1 is SGHAT and CDR2 is FQDESV (reference sequence). The V segment lost 6 bases and the J segment 5 bases; nucleotides outside the gene matches: 8. CDR3 nucleotides: TGTGCCAGCAGTCCGGGACAGGGTTGGGACGAGCAGTACTTC. This encodes CASSPGQGWDEQYF. Looking up the rest from reference TRBV11-1 and TRBJ2-7 gives the full variable domain: EAEVAQSPRYKITEKSQAVAFWCDPISGHATLYWYRQILGQGPELLVQFQDESVVDDSQLPKDRFSAERLKGVDSTLKIQPAELGDSAMYLCASSPGQGWDEQYFGPGTRLTVT.

CDR3 sequence: CASSLAGGPSYEQYV. The CDR3, as DNA: TGTGCCAGCAGCTTAGCGGGGGGGCCCTCCTACGAGCAGTACGTC. The gene calls are TRBV7-2 and TRBJ2-7; the D gene is possibly TRBD2 (7 bases). This CDR3 has 15 residues. Germline-derived CDR1 and CDR2 are SGHTA and FQGNSA. With 0 bases removed from V and 0 bases from J, the gap between germline ends came to 9 bases.

The V and J genes are TRBV13 and TRBJ2-2; possible D gene TRBD1, 5 bases. V lost 5 bases, J lost 1 base, and 11 bases lay in between. Germline V gene data show CDR1 as PRHDT and CDR2 as FYEKMQ (reference sequence). CDR3 length: 15 residues. In nucleotides, the CDR3 is TGTGCCAGCAGCCCGACAGAAGGGAACACCGGGGAGCTGTTTTTT. Its translation is CASSPTEGNTGELFF. The full variable domain, its missing parts supplied by reference TRBV13 and TRBJ2-2, is AAGVIQSPRHLIKEKRETATLKCYPIPRHDTVYWYQQGPGQDPQFLISFYEKMQSDKGSIPDRFSAQQFSDYHSELNMSSLELGDSALYFCASSPTEGNTGELFFGEGSRLTVL.

The chain uses TRBV9 and TRBJ1-6; 7 positions agree with TRBD1. The ends lost 3 bases at V and 7 bases at J; junction bases unmatched: 7. Germline V gene sequence: CDR1 SGDLS, CDR2 YYNGEE. This CDR3 spans 15 amino acids. CDR3 sequence: CASSGPTGENSPLHF. CDR3 nucleotides: TGTGCCAGCAGCGGTCCTACAGGGGAAAATTCACCCCTCCACTTT. Drawing the rest from reference TRBV9 and TRBJ1-6, the complete variable domain is DSGVTQTPKHLITATGQRVTLRCSPRSGDLSVYWYQQSLDQGLQFLIQYYNGEERAKGNILERFSAQQFPDLHSELNLSSLELGDSALYFCASSGPTGENSPLHFGNGTRLTVT.

The chain uses TRBV13 and TRBJ2-2, with D unclear. CDR3 length equals 12 residues. V shed 7 bases and J shed 3 bases, with 6 bases lying between them. In germline, CDR1 is PRHDT, CDR2 FYEKMQ (reference sequence). In DNA, the CDR3 is TGTGCCAGCACCCAGTACACCGGGGAGCTGTTTTTT. Residues: CASTQYTGELFF.

The chain combines TRBV28 with TRBJ2-5; no definite D call. The CDR3 is 13 amino acids. Deletions cut 6 bases from V and 5 bases from J, with 13 bases between. The germline V gene has CDR1 MDHEN and CDR2 SYDVKM. DNA of the CDR3: TGTGCCAGCAGCTCCAGGCGTCTCGAGACCCAGTACTTC. Translated: CASSSRRLETQYF. Full variable domain (remainder filled in from reference TRBV28 and TRBJ2-5): DVKVTQSSRYLVKRTGEKVFLECVQDMDHENMFWYRQDPGLGLRLIYFSYDVKMKEKGDIPEGYSVSREKKERFSLILESASTNQTSMYLCASSSRRLETQYFGPGTRLLVL.

The CDR3 DNA is TGTGCCAGCAGCGTAGTGGGACTAGCGCACAATGAGCAGTTCTTC. Amino acid sequence: CASSVVGLAHNEQFF. The V gene is TRBV9, the J gene TRBJ2-1; 10 bases map to TRBD2. The CDR3 spans 15 residues. The germline CDR1 and CDR2 sequences are SGDLS and YYNGEE. The V and J ends lost 0 bases and 5 bases, in that order; junction bases with no gene match: 2.

CDR3 sequence: CASSSPSGGLYF. The CDR3 DNA is TGTGCCAGCAGTTCCCCTAGCGGGGGGCTATACTTC. V is TRBV6-5 and J is TRBJ2-4, with 11 positions matching TRBD2. The CDR3 sequence is 12 residues long. With V trimmed by 4 bases and J by 16 bases, 6 bases remained unmatched. Germline CDR1 is MNHEY and CDR2 is SVGAGI.

This chain connects TRBV20-1 to TRBJ1-5, with a weak D call TRBD1 (6 bases). The CDR3 length is 14 residues. The germline gives CDR1 DFQATT, CDR2 SNEGSKA (reference sequence). The V end was cut by 6 bases, the J end by 1 base, with 13 bases between. The CDR3 reads CSATNRESNQPQHF. Here the CDR3 DNA reads TGCAGTGCCACTAACAGGGAAAGCAATCAGCCCCAGCATTTT.

This clonotype was counted a single time. The genes are TRBV20-1 and TRBJ2-1; D might be TRBD1 (6 bases). Trimming left V 1 base short and J 6 bases short, with 13 bases between. Germline V gives CDR1 DFQATT, CDR2 SNEGSKA (reference sequence). CDR3 length equals 14 residues. For the CDR3, the DNA is TGCAGTGCTAGAGTACAGGGAGCCAGCAATGAGCAGTTCTTC. Translating it yields CSARVQGASNEQFF.

The V gene is TRBV20-1, the J gene TRBJ2-3; the D is unclear. Germline CDR1 and CDR2: DFQATT and SNEGSKA (reference sequence). The CDR3 spans 15 residues. V gave up 0 bases and J gave up 0 bases, with 10 bases separating them. DNA for the CDR3: TGCAGTGCTAGAGATACCGGCTATAGCACAGATACGCAGTATTTT. Its translation: CSARDTGYSTDTQYF.

The rearrangement links TRBV9 to TRBJ2-4; possible D gene TRBD1, 6 bases. CDR1 and CDR2 (germline): SGDLS, YYNGEE. CDR3 length equals 14 residues. With 2 bases removed from V and 5 bases from J, the gap between germline ends came to 11 bases. In DNA, the CDR3 is TGTGCCAGCAGCGTTACGGACAGAGAAAACATTCAGTACTTC. This encodes CASSVTDRENIQYF.

The chain employs TRBV12-3 or TRBV12-4 and TRBJ2-1, with 13 bases matching TRBD2. The CDR3 has 14 amino acids. V was pared by 6 bases and J by 8 bases, with 4 bases of the junction left unmatched. CDR3 nucleotide sequence: TGTGCCAGCAGCCCCGGACTAGCGGGGGATGAGCAGTTCTTC. Encoded protein: CASSPGLAGDEQFF.

CDR3 residues: CASSANLIARPVNYGYTF. As DNA, the CDR3 is TGTGCCAGCAGTGCGAACCTCATTGCCCGACCAGTGAACTATGGCTACACCTTC. The J gene is TRBJ1-2, the V gene TRBV6-1; no reliable D call. V dropped 4 bases and J dropped 2 bases, with 23 bases sitting between them. This CDR3 has 18 amino acids. The germline V gene has CDR1 MNHNS and CDR2 SASEGT.

The chain employs TRBV12-5 and TRBJ2-2; D gene unclear. Germline loops: CDR1 LGHNT, CDR2 FRNRAP. Trimming removed 3 bases at V and 6 bases at J, with 5 bases between. This CDR3 comprises 12 residues. The CDR3 sequence: CASGFSAGELFF. The CDR3 nucleotides read TGTGCTAGTGGTTTCTCGGCCGGGGAGCTGTTTTTT.

The chain links TRBV20-1 to TRBJ2-7, with 9 bases matching TRBD1. J gave up 7 bases and V 3 bases, and 10 bases lay outside the gene matches. CDR3 size: 14 residues. Germline values: CDR1 DFQATT, CDR2 SNEGSKA (reference sequence). The CDR3 spells CSASRGTGSGEQYF. The CDR3 DNA is TGCAGTGCTAGTAGGGGGACAGGGTCTGGAGAGCAGTACTTC.

J is TRBJ2-5 and V is TRBV2, with TRBD2 as a possible D gene (6 bases). Trimming cost V 6 bases and J 2 bases, with 13 bases left between them. Per germline, CDR1 SNHLY and CDR2 FYNNEI. The CDR3 consists of 14 residues. CDR3 in amino acids: CASRSLAGQETQYF. In nucleotides, the CDR3 is TGTGCCAGCAGGTCACTGGCGGGACAAGAGACCCAGTACTTC.

This rearrangement joins TRBV20-1 to TRBJ1-1; 8 bases align to TRBD1. Trimming at V came to 8 bases and at J to 1 base, leaving 6 bases not matched to a gene. In germline, CDR1 is DFQATT, CDR2 SNEGSKA (reference sequence). CDR3 length equals 13 residues. CDR3 in DNA: TGCAGTATCCGGGACAGGAAGAACACTGAAGCTTTCTTT. It is translated as CSIRDRKNTEAFF.

The V call is TRBV5-4, the J call TRBJ1-1, with 8 bases aligning to TRBD1. The CDR3 totals 17 residues. CDR1 and CDR2 (germline): SGHNT, YYREEE (reference sequence). V lost 3 bases to trimming and J lost 4 bases; unmatched junction nucleotides: 14. The DNA for the CDR3 is TGTGCCAGCAGCTCCTTGGGCGACAGGGGATCGGGCACTGAAGCTTTCTTT. Translation gives CASSSLGDRGSGTEAFF. Combining the CDR3 with reference TRBV5-4 and TRBJ1-1 gives the whole variable domain ETGVTQSPTHLIKTRGQQVTLRCSSQSGHNTVSWYQQALGQGPQFIFQYYREEENGRGNFPPRFSGLQFPNYSSELNVNALELDDSALYLCASSSLGDRGSGTEAFFGQGTRLTVV.

The chain carries TRBV15 and TRBJ1-5, with D tentatively TRBD1 (5 bases). V lost 6 bases and J 5 bases, leaving 11 bases between the germline ends. The CDR3 spans 13 residues. CDR1 and CDR2 from the germline V gene are LNHNV and YYDKDF (reference sequence). This chain's CDR3 is CATSQGGDQPQHF. CDR3 nucleotide sequence: TGTGCCACCAGTCAGGGTGGGGATCAGCCCCAGCATTTT.

The chain uses TRBV15 and TRBJ2-3, with D perhaps TRBD2 (6 bases). Per the germline V gene, CDR1 is LNHNV and CDR2 is YYDKDF (reference sequence). There are 15 residues in the CDR3. The V end was cut by 7 bases, the J end by 2 bases, with 16 bases between. The CDR3 here is CATTRIGSATDTQYF. The CDR3 coding sequence is TGTGCCACCACCCGGATCGGGAGCGCCACAGATACGCAGTATTTT.

The chain joins TRBV30 to TRBJ1-5; D remains unclear. With 2 bases removed from V and 4 bases from J, the gap between germline ends came to 9 bases. Germline CDR1 is GTSNPN and CDR2 is SVGIG (reference sequence). The CDR3 sequence is 13 residues long. The CDR3 protein is CAWSMVSNQPQHF. In DNA, the CDR3 is TGTGCCTGGAGTATGGTTTCGAATCAGCCCCAGCATTTT.